One and the same sample provided the 19 T cell receptor beta chains below, sequenced in a study of metastatic and nonmetastatic thyroid tumors. Through MiXCR, TCRdb re-clonotyped the PCR reads. The profile covers 37,000 or so clones, with about 18% appearing a single time and about 6.6% taken by the ten largest. Until they underwent thyroid surgery, no patient had received any treatment. Sequenced sample: blood. The receptors were gathered from a male donor with papillary thyroid cancer or a benign thyroid nodule (not recorded which). Some clones in this sample may be carry-over from other donors' samples.

In this sample, this clone turned up many times. The chain carries TRBV4-3 and TRBJ2-3; 13 nucleotides line up with TRBD2. CDR1 and CDR2 from the germline V gene are LGHNA and YSLEER. The CDR3 extends over 19 amino acids. V lost 0 bases, J lost 5 bases, and 11 bases stayed unmatched. The CDR3 DNA sequence: TGCGCCAGCAGCCAAGATAGTGAGGGACTAGCGGGGTCGGGAGATACGCAGTATTTT. Its protein is CASSQDSEGLAGSGDTQYF.

This clone was counted many times. The V call is TRBV20-1, the J call TRBJ1-5; no clear D gene. CDR3 length: 14 amino acids. Germline V CDR1 and CDR2: DFQATT, SNEGSKA (reference sequence). Trimming shortened V by 0 bases and J by 3 bases, and 9 bases separated the two germline ends. CDR3: CSARDQDLNQPQHF. CDR3 nucleotides: TGCAGTGCTAGAGATCAGGATCTCAATCAGCCCCAGCATTTT.

This clone was observed at least ten times. The chain has TRBV7-9 and TRBJ2-1; D perhaps matches TRBD2 (5 bases). CDR3 length: 13 amino acids. V was shortened by 3 bases and J by 9 bases, with 12 bases between the two germline ends. The germline V gene encodes CDR1 SEHNR and CDR2 FQNEAQ (reference sequence). CDR3 DNA: TGTGCCAGCAGCTTGGCGGGCGAGAGTGAGCAGTTCTTC. This encodes CASSLAGESEQFF.

This clone was detected ten times or more. This chain connects TRBV20-1 to TRBJ1-5; 10 bases are a match to TRBD1. Trimming removed 0 bases from V and 6 bases from J; junction bases left unmatched: 5. CDR1 and CDR2 (germline): DFQATT, SNEGSKA (reference sequence). The CDR3 covers 15 residues. CDR3 protein: CSARDRDRGFQPQHF. CDR3 DNA: TGCAGTGCTAGAGACCGGGACAGGGGATTTCAGCCCCAGCATTTT.

This clone showed up many times. The gene calls are TRBV20-1 and TRBJ2-7, with TRBD2 matching over 13 bases. Germline assignment: CDR1 DFQATT and CDR2 SNEGSKA (reference sequence). J gave up 7 bases and V 6 bases, and 6 bases lay outside the gene matches. This CDR3 has 13 residues. The chain's CDR3 is CSARLAGGFEQYF. In nucleotides, the CDR3 is TGCAGTGCCCGACTAGCGGGAGGCTTTGAGCAGTACTTC.

This clone was picked up many times. The rearrangement uses TRBV10-1 and TRBJ2-3; 11 nucleotides agree with TRBD1. Germline CDR1 and CDR2: WNHNN and SYGVQD (reference sequence). The junction had 6 bases not matched to a gene; V was cut back by 6 bases and J by 4 bases. The CDR3 has 15 amino acids. CDR3 protein: CASSTGTGGADTQYF. For the CDR3, the DNA is TGCGCCAGCAGCACCGGGACAGGGGGTGCAGATACGCAGTATTTT.

This clone was recorded a few times. The chain employs TRBV6-1 and TRBJ2-5, with 9 bases matching TRBD2. The CDR3 covers 18 residues. The germline CDR1 and CDR2 sequences are MNHNS and SASEGT. Trimming took 2 bases from V and 2 from J; bases not matched to a gene: 12. For the CDR3, the DNA is TGTGCCAGCAGTGAAATGGTAGGCGGGGGGGATACTCAAGAGACCCAGTACTTC. Its protein is CASSEMVGGGDTQETQYF.

The rearrangement joins TRBV18 to TRBJ2-7; 9 nucleotides align to TRBD1. There are 14 residues in the CDR3. CDR1 and CDR2 (germline): KGHSH, LQKENI. The V and J ends lost 2 bases and 5 bases, in that order; junction bases with no gene match: 4. The CDR3 here is CASSPRQGGDEQYF. The CDR3 DNA follows: TGTGCCAGCTCACCAAGACAGGGGGGGGACGAGCAGTACTTC.

This clone was picked up many times. The V call is TRBV5-1, the J call TRBJ2-1; 8 bases align to TRBD2. Looked up from germline, CDR1 is SGHRS and CDR2 is YFSETQ. V shed 2 bases and J 10 bases; nucleotides not matched to a gene: 23. This CDR3 contains 19 residues. Written as DNA, the CDR3 is TGCGCCAGCAGCTTAAGGGAGTGGTGGAGCGGGAGTGAGGGTGCGGAGCAGTTCTTC. Amino acids: CASSLREWWSGSEGAEQFF.

In this sample, this clone turned up many times. The chain couples TRBV7-9 to TRBJ2-3; D is ambiguous. Germline V CDR1 and CDR2: SEHNR, FQNEAQ (reference sequence). The V end lost 2 bases, the J end lost 4 bases, and 4 bases lay between the germline ends. This CDR3 spans 12 amino acids. CDR3 nucleotides: TGTGCCAGCAGCTTATCTCCAGATACGCAGTATTTT. It is translated as CASSLSPDTQYF.

This clone is categorized as medium-sized. The chain combines TRBV2 with TRBJ2-7; 13 bases map to TRBD2. V lost 5 bases, J lost 7 bases, and 8 bases stayed unmatched. From germline, CDR1 is SNHLY and CDR2 FYNNEI. The CDR3 covers 15 residues. The CDR3 nucleotides read TGTGCCAGCAGTAAAGGACTAGCGGGAGACACAGAGCAGTACTTC. Residues: CASSKGLAGDTEQYF.

This clone was counted between two and nine times. The CDR3 sequence is CAISDYWGPRYEQYF. The CDR3 DNA sequence: TGTGCCATCAGTGACTACTGGGGACCTCGGTACGAGCAGTACTTC. The gene calls are TRBV10-3 and TRBJ2-7; D might be TRBD1 or TRBD2, each matching 5 bases. This CDR3 comprises 15 residues. The ends were cut back, 3 bases at V and 4 bases at J, with 16 bases in the middle. Germline loops: CDR1 ENHRY, CDR2 SYGVKD.

This clone showed up just a few times. With a much larger clone just one base away, this may be a read error. The genes are TRBV7-8 and TRBJ2-5; D possibly corresponds to TRBD1 (6 bases). From germline, CDR1 is SGHVS and CDR2 FQNEAQ. CDR3 size: 12 residues. CDR3 loop: CATGQSEETKYF. The CDR3 DNA follows: TGTGCCACCGGACAGAGCGAAGAGACCAAGTACTTC.

This clone was picked up many times. The chain joins TRBV19 to TRBJ2-7; TRBD1 matches 8 bases. The CDR3 sequence is 15 residues long. Trimming took 4 bases from V and 2 from J; bases not matched to a gene: 7. CDR1 is LNHDA, CDR2 SQIVND, per germline (reference sequence). CDR3 DNA sequence: TGTGCCAGTAGTAGAAAGACAGGGGTTCCCTACGAGCAGTACTTC. This codes for CASSRKTGVPYEQYF.

The table lists this clone with many counts. The CDR3 loop reads CASSLSGPNSGNTIYF. In DNA, the CDR3 is TGTGCCAGCAGCTTGTCAGGGCCAAACTCTGGAAACACCATATATTTT. This chain uses TRBV11-3 with TRBJ1-3; possible D gene TRBD1, 5 bases. This CDR3 comprises 16 residues. Germline CDR1 is SGHNT and CDR2 is YENEEA. V was clipped by 3 bases and J by 0 bases, with 12 bases between them.

This clone is deemed medium-sized (0.01 to 0.1%). The chain's CDR3 is CASRLHGYEQYF. CDR3 nucleotides: TGTGCCAGCAGGCTACACGGCTACGAGCAGTACTTC. The chain links TRBV7-2 to TRBJ2-7; D ambiguous. Trimming stripped 6 bases from V and 3 bases from J, with 9 bases between. The CDR3 runs to 12 residues. The germline V gene has CDR1 SGHTA and CDR2 FQGNSA. The complete variable domain, with remaining parts taken from reference TRBV7-2 and TRBJ2-7, reads GAGVSQSPSNKVTEKGKDVELRCDPISGHTALYWYRQSLGQGLEFLIYFQGNSAPDKSGLPSDRFSAERTGGSVSTLTIQRTQQEDSAVYLCASRLHGYEQYFGPGTRLTVT.

J is TRBJ2-7 and V is TRBV6-1; TRBD2 matches 7 bases. With 6 bases clipped from V and 0 bases from J, the junction kept 8 bases outside the gene matches. The length of the CDR3 is 15 residues. Germline lookup yields CDR1 MNHNS and CDR2 SASEGT. The CDR3 DNA sequence: TGTGCCAGCAGCCGAACTAGCGCGGTCTCCTACGAGCAGTACTTC. Protein product: CASSRTSAVSYEQYF.

CDR3 in amino acids: CSATTGGSINQPQHF. CDR3 coding DNA: TGCAGTGCCACCACAGGGGGCTCAATTAATCAGCCCCAGCATTTT. The chain employs TRBV20-1 and TRBJ1-5, with 9 bases matching TRBD1. The CDR3 sequence is 15 residues long. V shed 6 bases, J shed 4 bases, and the junction held 10 bases outside the gene matches. CDR1 and CDR2 (germline): DFQATT, SNEGSKA (reference sequence).

CDR3 nucleotides: TGTGCCAGCAGTTACTCACCCCTAGTTGCCCTCCACTTT. Residues: CASSYSPLVALHF. V usage is TRBV6-2 or TRBV6-3 and J usage is TRBJ1-6; no reliable D call. The CDR3 has 13 amino acids. V was shortened by 0 bases and J by 14 bases, with 11 bases between the two germline ends. The germline gives CDR1 MNHEY, CDR2 SVGEGT.